The source of this T cell receptor (beta chain) is a study of CD8 T cells in ankylosing spondylitis. Whole-study findings and limits: A motif of eight or nine highly homologous TCR beta variants was seen as apparently characteristic of ankylosing spondylitis blood. It was reported that disease-linked clones were significantly enriched in matched ankylosing spondylitis synovial fluid. Prior work had noted some motif variants in reactive arthritis blood and synovial fluid.

Only a few counts were recorded for this clonotype. The antigen remains unidentified. Molecular-barcoded quantitative 5'-RACE produced these TCR beta libraries. Using its own MiXCR run on the 5' RACE reads, TCRdb lists one record per CDR3 protein. The sample yields more than 650,000 distinct CDR3 sequences, around 11% seen once. V lost 1 base and J lost 5, with 17 bases in between. The germline V gene has CDR1 SGHDT and CDR2 YYEEEE. The CDR3 length is 16 residues. The sample taken for sequencing was blood, either unsorted or a sorted T cell fraction (not recorded which). This sequence was found in a male donor with ankylosing spondylitis. J is TRBJ2-3 and V is TRBV5-6; weak D call: TRBD2 (6 bases). CDR3 loop: CASSLPNSRRGDTQYF. The CDR3, as DNA: TGTGCCAGCAGCTTGCCTAACTCTAGGAGGGGAGATACGCAGTATTTT.